This T cell receptor (beta chain) was documented in a study of T-cell reconstitution after alpha-beta-depleted transplantation in children. Unique molecular identifiers were incorporated when the TCRbeta library was constructed. TCRdb recomputed calls from the PCR reads with MiXCR, one row per CDR3 protein. The repertoire holds about 640,000 distinct CDR3 sequences, around 17% seen once, with 0.85% to 1.3% in the top ten. V lost 8 bases and J lost 3, with 11 bases in between. The CDR3 runs 12 residues. CDR1 and CDR2 from the germline V gene are MGHDK and SYGVNS. Only a few counts were recorded for this clonotype.

The chain uses TRBV25-1 and TRBJ2-7; no clear D gene. The starting material was PBMCs from the stem cell graft donor, obtained from the stem cell graft. The clonotype originates from a human donor who donated a stem cell graft to a child with acute myeloid leukemia. CDR3 nucleotide sequence: TGTGCCAGCGCCCCGGGTCTCTACGAGCAGTACTTC. As protein: CASAPGLYEQYF.